These T cell receptor beta chains were read from a single sample in a study of monozygotic twins with cystic fibrosis. The protocol was immunoSEQ multiplex PCR, while the TCRdb copy is restricted to in-frame clones and leaves out a portion. The sample gives about 10,000 clones, over 99% of which show up once; less than 0.55% is in the top ten. The sequenced sample consisted of blood. The receptors were sampled from a man younger than 35 with cystic fibrosis. The CDR3 runs from the conserved cysteine through the conserved F or W. The order of the fields is D gene, clone size, J gene, V gene, CDR3 DNA, CDR3 protein. D genes are given only for firm matches. Only some rows state a clone size, as once, few, many or a class for expanded clones.

>TRBD2|once|TRBJ2-1|TRBV11-3
TGTGCCAGCAGCCTCTATAGCGGGAGAGGAGAGGGGAATGAGCAGTTCTTC
CASSLYSGRGEGNEQFF
>TRBD1|-|TRBJ2-7|TRBV7-6
TGTGCCAGCAGCAGTAAGGGGGCCGTCGAGCAGTACTTC
CASSSKGAVEQYF
>TRBD1|-|TRBJ1-6|TRBV7-2
TGTGCCAGCAGCTTACGTCGACAGGGCGCGGGCTCCTATAATTCACCCCTCCACTTT
CASSLRRQGAGSYNSPLHF
>-|-|TRBJ2-1|TRBV6-5
TGTGCCAGCAGTCTAGGCGTGGGGCAAGGTGAGCAGTTCTTC
CASSLGVGQGEQFF
>TRBD1|-|TRBJ1-5|TRBV2
TGTGCCAGCAGTGAAGTCGGCAGGGGGGTTCAGCCCCAGCATTTT
CASSEVGRGVQPQHF
>-|-|TRBJ1-2|TRBV18
TGTGCCAGCTCACCACTTAACCCCGTTGCGGATCTCTATGGCTACACCTTC
CASSPLNPVADLYGYTF
>-|-|TRBJ1-1|TRBV6-5
TGTGCCAGCAGTTACTCGAAAGGGGGCACTGAAGCTTTCTTT
CASSYSKGGTEAFF
>-|-|TRBJ2-7|TRBV25-1
TGTGCCAGCAGTGAATTTCGCGAGCAGTACTTC
CASSEFREQYF
>TRBD2|-|TRBJ2-5|TRBV2
TGTGCCAGCAGGGAAACTAGCGGCTGGGAAGAGACCCAGTACTTC
CASRETSGWEETQYF
>-|-|TRBJ1-6|TRBV30
TGTGCCTGGAGTGTATGGAGGAGCGTCTCCTATAATTCACCCCTCCACTTT
CAWSVWRSVSYNSPLHF
>-|-|TRBJ1-2|TRBV28
TGTGCCAGCAGTTCTAGTAAGGAAGGATCTAACTATGGCTACACCTTC
CASSSSKEGSNYGYTF
>-|once|TRBJ1-3|TRBV15
TGTGCCACCAGCAGAGTACGCCAGGGGTTTGGAAACACCATATATTTT
CATSRVRQGFGNTIYF
>TRBD1|-|TRBJ1-3|TRBV18
TGTGCCAGCTCACCCTTAGGGACAGGGTACTCTGGAAACACCATATATTTT
CASSPLGTGYSGNTIYF
>TRBD1|-|TRBJ2-5|TRBV7-7
TGTGCCAGCAGATATAAGACAGGGGGGTGTCAAGAGACCCAGTACTTC
CASRYKTGGCQETQYF
>TRBD1|-|TRBJ2-2|TRBV5-1
TGCGCCAGTATCCCGGGACAGAGAAAGAACACCGGGGAGCTGTTTTTT
CASIPGQRKNTGELFF
>-|once|TRBJ2-1|TRBV29-1
TGCAGCGTTGAGGGTCGTATTGGTCAGTTCTTC
CSVEGRIGQFF
>TRBD1|-|TRBJ1-1|TRBV7-9
TGTGCCAGCAGCTTATGGACAGGGGGCGCGAAAGCTTTCTTT
CASSLWTGGAKAFF
>TRBD2|-|TRBJ2-7|TRBV6-5
TGTGCCAGCAGTTTACAGACTAGCGGGGGATACGAGCAGTACTTC
CASSLQTSGGYEQYF
>-|-|TRBJ1-4|TRBV25-1
TGTGCCAGCAGTGAATTAGGCAGGAACAATGAAAAACTGTTTTTT
CASSELGRNNEKLFF
>-|-|TRBJ2-5|TRBV7-9
TGTGCCAGCAGCTACGGAGGCGAGACCCAGTACTTC
CASSYGGETQYF
>-|-|TRBJ2-1|TRBV29-1
TGCAGCGTTGAAGGCGGCGGAGACAATGAGCAGTTCTTC
CSVEGGGDNEQFF